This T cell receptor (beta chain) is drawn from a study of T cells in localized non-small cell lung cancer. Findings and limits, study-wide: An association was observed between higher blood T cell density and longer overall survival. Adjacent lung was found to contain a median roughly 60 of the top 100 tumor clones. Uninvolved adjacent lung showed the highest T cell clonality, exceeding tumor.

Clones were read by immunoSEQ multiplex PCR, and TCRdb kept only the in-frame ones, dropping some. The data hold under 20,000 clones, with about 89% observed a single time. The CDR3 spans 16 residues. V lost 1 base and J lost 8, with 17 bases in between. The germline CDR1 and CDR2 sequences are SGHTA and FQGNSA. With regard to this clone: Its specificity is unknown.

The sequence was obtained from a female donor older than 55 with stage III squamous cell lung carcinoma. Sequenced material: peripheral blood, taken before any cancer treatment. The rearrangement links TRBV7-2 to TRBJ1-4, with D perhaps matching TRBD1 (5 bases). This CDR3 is CASSLVSGRAGEKLFF. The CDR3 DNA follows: TGTGCCAGCAGCTTAGTTTCGGGCAGGGCAGGCGAAAAACTGTTTTTT.